The clone carrying this TCR beta chain has at least ten counts. Its specificity is unknown. The data stem from a study of molecular identifiers for immune sequencing clone quantification. Study-level results: Clones of above 20 RNA copies carried over 99% of effector molecules; in naive cells they carried under 1%. Identical TCR molecules that share a barcode could lead to an underestimation of highly expanded clone sizes.

Methods described previously were used for bulk TCR libraries, and listed TCR primers were applied. TCRdb re-called the PCR reads with MiXCR, one entry per CDR3 protein. The profile covers approximately 670,000 distinct CDR3 sequences, with about 20% appearing a single time and 0.7% to 1% taken by the ten largest. The CDR3 runs 15 residues. Germline CDR1 reads LGHNA; CDR2 reads YSLEER. The V and J ends lost 0 bases and 1 base respectively, with 9 bases between them. Sequenced sample: naive CD8+ T cells from blood, with Jurkat cell RNA spiked in. Subset here: FACS-sorted CD8+CD4-CCR7+CD45RA+ naive T cells. This clonotype was sampled from a human donor in good health. Some libraries in this study had Jurkat cell RNA spiked in. The rearrangement uses TRBV4-3 and TRBJ2-5; no reliable D call. The CDR3 here is CASSQDFLLQETQYF. In DNA, the CDR3 is TGCGCCAGCAGCCAAGATTTCCTCCTCCAAGAGACCCAGTACTTC.